The 30 T cell receptor beta chains in this list originate from one sample, sequenced in a study of molecular identifiers for immune sequencing clone quantification. TCRdb reprocessed the PCR reads via MiXCR and lists one record per CDR3 protein. The sample contains about 630,000 distinct CDR3 sequences, about 25% of which appear only once. The sample comprised naive CD8+ T cells from blood, with Jurkat cell RNA spiked in. Subset denoted: FACS-sorted CD8+CD4-CCR7+CD45RA+ naive T cells. These receptors came from a human donor in good health. Some libraries in this study had Jurkat cell RNA spiked in.

V and J are TRBV10-1 and TRBJ2-3; 7 bases are shared with TRBD1. V lost 4 bases and J lost 6; bases outside the gene matches: 7. This CDR3 is built from 14 residues. Germline V CDR1 and CDR2: WNHNN, SYGVQD (reference sequence). This CDR3 is CASSANRGPDTQYF. The CDR3 DNA follows: TGCGCCAGCAGTGCAAACAGGGGTCCCGATACGCAGTATTTT.

This chain uses TRBV24-1 with TRBJ2-3; maybe TRBD1 (6 bases). Germline CDR1 reads KGHDR; CDR2 reads SFDVKD. The V and J ends lost 8 bases and 2 bases respectively, with 16 bases between them. The CDR3 totals 15 residues. DNA of the CDR3: TGTGCCACCATGGCAGGGGCTGGAGTCACAGATACGCAGTATTTT. Translating it yields CATMAGAGVTDTQYF.

The sample holds many counts of this clonotype. The J gene is TRBJ2-3, the V gene TRBV4-3, with 8 bases identical to TRBD2. Germline CDR1 and CDR2: LGHNA and YSLEER. This CDR3 has 16 amino acids. V trimming: 0 bases; J trimming: 2 bases; junction bases outside the gene matches: 4. The CDR3 region has the DNA TGCGCCAGCAGCCAAGAGTGGCGGGGGGCCACAGATACGCAGTATTTT. This encodes CASSQEWRGATDTQYF.

The chain combines TRBV15 with TRBJ2-5; D not certain. CDR3 length: 12 amino acids. Germline-derived CDR1 and CDR2 are LNHNV and YYDKDF (reference sequence). V lost 3 bases and J lost 3, with 5 bases in between. The CDR3: CATSSTKETQYF. CDR3 in DNA: TGTGCCACCAGCAGCACAAAAGAGACCCAGTACTTC.

A remark on this clonotype: A much larger clone sits a single nucleotide away, making a read error possible. It is unclear where the CDR3 begins or ends on the DNA, so no DNA is shown, and the CDR3 is as TCRdb lists it. V is TRBV6-1 and J is TRBJ1-1; the table assigns TRBD1, which was not confirmed against the DNA. The CDR3 has 14 residues if both end residues are counted. Per the germline V gene, CDR1 is MNHNS and CDR2 is SASEGT. This CDR3 is CASSEVGAGTEAVF.

This clonotype was recorded many times. The rearrangement joins TRBV7-6 to TRBJ1-5, with 7 nucleotides matching TRBD1. V shed 5 bases and J 2 bases; nucleotides not matched to a gene: 6. Per germline, CDR1 SGHVS and CDR2 FNYEAQ. The CDR3 is made up of 15 amino acids. The CDR3 DNA is TGTGCCAGCAGCCCGAACAGGGGAGGCAATCAGCCCCAGCATTTT. This sequence encodes CASSPNRGGNQPQHF. Full variable domain (outside the CDR3, taken from reference TRBV7-6 and TRBJ1-5): GAGVSQSPRYKVTKRGQDVALRCDPISGHVSLYWYRQALGQGPEFLTYFNYEAQQDKSGLPNDRFSAERPEGSISTLTIQRTEQRDSAMYRCASSPNRGGNQPQHFGDGTRLSIL.

The chain uses TRBV6-2 or TRBV6-3 and TRBJ2-7, with D perhaps TRBD2 (5 bases). The CDR3 spans 16 residues. The germline CDR1 and CDR2 sequences are MNHEY and SVGEGT. The germline V and J ends were trimmed by 3 bases and 4 bases, with 19 bases remaining between them. CDR3 residues: CASSYPDFSMWYEQYF. The CDR3 region has the DNA TGTGCCAGCAGTTATCCGGACTTTTCGATGTGGTACGAGCAGTACTTC.

This chain uses TRBV7-2 with TRBJ2-7, with D possibly TRBD1 on 5 matching bases. CDR1 and CDR2 from the germline V gene are SGHTA and FQGNSA. Trimming pared 5 bases from V and 5 bases from J, leaving 19 bases between. CDR3 length: 15 amino acids. This chain's CDR3 is CASSNRPSGLDEQYF. CDR3 in DNA: TGTGCCAGCAGCAACCGTCCCTCAGGGCTCGACGAGCAGTACTTC.

Comment on this clonotype: A much more abundant neighbour one base away suggests this may be a read error. J is TRBJ2-2 and V is TRBV20-1, with D possibly matching TRBD2 (5 bases). Germline CDR1 DFQATT, CDR2 SNEGSKA (reference sequence). This CDR3 has 12 residues. The CDR3 loop reads CSARDPDGEPFF. DNA of the CDR3: TGCAGTGCTAGAGATCCAGACGGGGAGCCGTTTTTT.

This clonotype has a count of ten or more. V gene TRBV14 combines with J gene TRBJ2-1; D assignment may be TRBD1 or TRBD2 (5 bases each). Deletions cut 0 bases from V and 6 bases from J, with 12 bases between. This CDR3 contains 15 residues. The germline V gene has CDR1 SGHDN and CDR2 FVKESK. The CDR3 loop is CASSQEQDGGNEQFF. DNA of the CDR3: TGTGCCAGCAGCCAAGAACAGGATGGGGGCAATGAGCAGTTCTTC.

A note on this clonotype: This clone may be a read error of a much larger clone one base away. The V and J genes are TRBV7-9 and TRBJ2-5, with unresolved D. Germline assignment: CDR1 SEHNR and CDR2 FQNEAQ (reference sequence). This CDR3 is 14 amino acids long. The chain's CDR3 is CASSFQADQETQCF. Written as DNA, the CDR3 is TGTGCCAGCAGCTTCCAGGCCGACCAAGAGACCCAGTGCTTC.

This clonotype was observed a handful of times. The chain couples TRBV20-1 to TRBJ2-1; 9 nucleotides agree with TRBD2. Trimming at V came to 0 bases and at J to 3 bases, leaving 3 bases not matched to a gene. This CDR3 has 15 residues. Germline CDR1 DFQATT, CDR2 SNEGSKA (reference sequence). CDR3 sequence: CSARELAGIYNEQFF. The CDR3 nucleotides are TGCAGTGCTAGAGAGCTAGCGGGAATCTACAATGAGCAGTTCTTC.

This clonotype was counted at least ten times. The CDR3 nucleotides read TGCAGCGTTGAGGGCTCCCGGACTAGCGGCTACAATGAGCAGTTCTTC. Amino acids: CSVEGSRTSGYNEQFF. This chain uses TRBV29-1 with TRBJ2-1; 10 bases are shared with TRBD2. The J segment lost 3 bases and the V segment lost 3 bases, leaving 8 bases of the junction unmatched. From germline, CDR1 is SQVTM and CDR2 ANQGSEA. This CDR3 has 16 residues.

This chain uses TRBV6-5 with TRBJ2-1; D is perhaps TRBD2 (6 bases). The CDR3 totals 13 residues. The V end was cut by 1 base, the J end by 8 bases, with 9 bases between. Germline V gene lookup returns CDR1 MNHEY and CDR2 SVGAGI. CDR3 sequence: CASSYFRGYEQFF. CDR3 DNA: TGTGCCAGCAGTTACTTTCGGGGGTATGAGCAGTTCTTC.

This clonotype appeared many times. The chain links TRBV10-3 to TRBJ2-6; D gene ambiguous. CDR1 and CDR2 from the germline V gene are ENHRY and SYGVKD. The CDR3 consists of 14 residues. V dropped 6 bases and J dropped 0 bases, with 6 bases sitting between them. The CDR3 is CAIRQTSGANVLTF. The CDR3 coding sequence is TGTGCCATCAGGCAGACCTCTGGGGCCAACGTCCTGACTTTC.

As concerns this clonotype: An end of the junction does not agree with germline; a read error may underlie this. The genes are TRBV5-1 and TRBJ2-7, with 12 bases lining up with TRBD1. From germline, CDR1 is SGHRS and CDR2 YFSETQ. CDR3 length equals 14 residues. The CDR3 sequence is CASSPGTGGYDQYF. CDR3 DNA sequence: TGCGCCAGCAGCCCAGGGACAGGGGGCTACGACCAGTACTTC.

With regard to this clonotype: Germline is not matched at one junction end, which may reflect a read error. This chain uses TRBV7-2 with TRBJ2-2, with 8 bases lining up with TRBD1. Germline assignment: CDR1 SGHTA and CDR2 FQGNSA. CDR3 size: 15 residues. DNA for the CDR3: TGCGCCAGCAGCGCAGACAGGGGTATCGCCGGGGAGCTGTTATTT. It codes for CASSADRGIAGELLF.

Turning to this clonotype: A junction boundary mismatches the germline segment, possibly from a read error. The chain is built from TRBV7-9 and TRBJ1-5; D is ambiguous. Germline CDR1 SEHNR, CDR2 FQNEAQ (reference sequence). The CDR3 covers 13 residues. CDR3 in amino acids: CASSLPGDQPQQF. As DNA, the CDR3 is TGTGCCAGCAGCTTACCTGGAGATCAGCCCCAGCAGTTT.

This clonotype turned up a few times. The chain recombines TRBV19 with TRBJ2-1; TRBD2 matches at 9 bases. The CDR3 covers 14 residues. Trimming cost V 8 bases and J 7 bases; bases outside gene matches: 9. Germline V lookup: CDR1 LNHDA, CDR2 SQIVND (reference sequence). The CDR3 DNA is TGTGCCAGTGCCCCGGGACTAGCTGTGAATGAGCAGTTCTTC. As protein: CASAPGLAVNEQFF.

About this clonotype: A read error may be the cause here, since a much bigger clone is one base away. The genes are TRBV4-3 and TRBJ2-7; 10 nucleotides agree with TRBD1. Losses at the gene ends were 3 bases for V and 6 bases for J; bases not matched to a gene: 8. The length of the CDR3 is 15 residues. Germline values: CDR1 LGHNA, CDR2 YSLEER. CDR3 amino acids: CASSQTQTGGFEQYF. The CDR3 coding sequence is TGCGCCAGCAGCCAGACCCAGACAGGGGGCTTCGAGCAGTACTTC.

The sample holds a few counts of this clonotype. The CDR3 loop is CASSPTPGSSYNEQFF. The CDR3, as DNA: TGTGCCAGCAGCCCAACCCCGGGGAGCTCCTACAATGAGCAGTTCTTC. The genes are TRBV13 and TRBJ2-1; TRBD2 might be the D (5 bases). The CDR3 consists of 16 residues. From germline, CDR1 is PRHDT and CDR2 FYEKMQ (reference sequence). Trimming cost V 5 bases and J 0 bases, with 14 bases left between them.

This clonotype was recorded a few times. This chain connects TRBV7-9 to TRBJ2-2, with TRBD2 identical over 10 bases. The CDR3 extends over 15 amino acids. After removal of 5 bases from V and 5 bases from J, the junction contained 5 bases not matched to a gene. Germline V gives CDR1 SEHNR, CDR2 FQNEAQ (reference sequence). CDR3 bases: TGTGCCAGCAGCCCTAGCGGGAGTCGTACCGGGGAGCTGTTTTTT. It is translated as CASSPSGSRTGELFF.

This clonotype showed up just a few times. The rearrangement uses TRBV24-1 and TRBJ1-5; weak D call: TRBD1 (6 bases). V was clipped by 7 bases and J by 5 bases, with 11 bases between them. Germline lookup yields CDR1 KGHDR and CDR2 SFDVKD. The CDR3 consists of 13 residues. Written as DNA, the CDR3 is TGTGCCACCAGAGACAGGAGTGATCAGCCCCAGCATTTT. Translating gives CATRDRSDQPQHF.

The chain recombines TRBV12-3 or TRBV12-4 with TRBJ2-7; D possibly corresponds to TRBD2 (7 bases). The CDR3 has 18 residues. V was pared by 6 bases and J by 2 bases, with 26 bases between. CDR3 loop: CASSLKWRGTTRTYEQYF. The CDR3, as DNA: TGTGCCAGCAGCTTAAAGTGGCGGGGGACAACGAGGACCTACGAGCAGTACTTC.

This clonotype was seen a few times. The V and J genes are TRBV11-3 and TRBJ1-3; D gene uncertain. Germline CDR1 is SGHNT and CDR2 is YENEEA. The V end lost 1 base, the J end lost 0 bases, and 10 bases lay between the germline ends. The CDR3 length is 16 residues. Here the CDR3 reads CASSLVGGISGNTIYF. The CDR3, as DNA: TGTGCCAGCAGCTTAGTCGGCGGAATCTCTGGAAACACCATATATTTT.

Details on this clonotype: A read error may explain this, as a much larger clone is one base away. This sequence joins TRBV7-3 and TRBJ2-6, with a tentative D call TRBD2 (5 bases). V was cut by 5 bases and J by 4 bases, with 18 bases left in between. Germline V gives CDR1 SGHTA, CDR2 FQGTGA. The CDR3 loop spans 17 amino acids. The CDR3 here is CASSLRVGLSGANVLTF. The DNA of the CDR3 is TGTGCCAGCAGCCTCCGGGTCGGACTCTCAGGGGCCAACGTCCTGACTTTC.

As regards this clonotype: At one end, the junction sequence differs from germline, possibly due to a read error. V gene TRBV29-1 combines with J gene TRBJ1-5, with TRBD1 as a possible D gene (6 bases). CDR1 and CDR2 from the germline V gene are SQVTM and ANQGSEA. This CDR3 has 13 amino acids. The CDR3 sequence is CSVATGCGQRQHF. As DNA, the CDR3 is TGCAGCGTTGCTACAGGGTGCGGTCAGCGCCAGCATTTT.

Concerning this clonotype: One base away lies a much larger clone, so this may be a sequencing read error. The rearrangement joins TRBV28 to TRBJ1-1, with 7 bases aligning to TRBD1. Trimming removed 8 bases from V and 0 bases from J; junction bases left unmatched: 9. Germline V gene lookup returns CDR1 MDHEN and CDR2 SYDVKM. The CDR3 runs 15 residues. CDR3 in amino acids: CASGPRTGMNTEAFF. The CDR3 DNA follows: TGTGCCAGCGGACCCCGGACAGGAATGAACACTGAAGCTTTCTTT.

The table lists this clonotype with many counts. The chain couples TRBV12-3 or TRBV12-4 to TRBJ2-3, with 8 bases lining up with TRBD1. V shed 4 bases and J 10 bases; nucleotides not matched to a gene: 4. The CDR3 runs to 12 residues. The CDR3 spells CASSSTDRAQYF. The CDR3 region has the DNA TGTGCCAGCAGTTCGACGGACAGGGCGCAGTATTTT.

As concerns this clonotype: This may arise from a read error, as a much more abundant clone is one base away. The chain joins TRBV7-9 to TRBJ2-5; 9 nucleotides agree with TRBD1. The germline V gene encodes CDR1 SEHNR and CDR2 FQNEAQ (reference sequence). The CDR3 is made up of 16 amino acids. The CDR3 DNA follows: TGTGCCGGCAGTCAATCGGGACAGGGCTGGAAAGAGACCCAGTACTTC. Protein: CAGSQSGQGWKETQYF.